A single sample is the source of the 2 T cell receptor beta chains below, sequenced in a study of OX40 agonist ivuxolimab in advanced cancers. Receptors were amplified or captured by the immunoSEQ multiplex PCR assay. What TCRdb holds here is the immuneACCESS table cut down to in-frame rearrangements. Part of the clones is not present; checked against another copy, under half of the missing clones reflect an unresolved V gene, and the others are unexplained. The sample contains roughly 76,000 clones, over 75% of them found a single time. The ten top clones hold over 4.5% of the sample. Sequenced here: CD4+ or CD8+ T cells sorted from blood, sampled in a trial of the OX40 agonist ivuxolimab. The receptors derive from an adult with an advanced solid tumor such as melanoma, head and neck, liver or kidney cancer.

This clone was recorded only once. The chain links TRBV27 to TRBJ1-6, with TRBD1 matching 8 bases. The CDR3 is 14 amino acids. V trimming: 6 bases; J trimming: 7 bases; junction bases outside the gene matches: 5. CDR1 is MNHEY and CDR2 is SMNVEV in the germline V gene (reference sequence). The CDR3 coding sequence is TGTGCCAGCAGCCCCGGACAGGGCAATTCACCCCTCCACTTT. Translation gives CASSPGQGNSPLHF.

V gene TRBV5-1 combines with J gene TRBJ2-7; unclear D gene. V lost 6 bases to trimming and J lost 0 bases, with 13 bases between them. Germline V gene sequence: CDR1 SGHRS, CDR2 YFSETQ. The CDR3 is 14 residues long. The CDR3 spells CASKNGSTSYEQYF. The CDR3 DNA reads TGCGCCAGCAAGAACGGTTCCACCTCCTACGAGCAGTACTTC.